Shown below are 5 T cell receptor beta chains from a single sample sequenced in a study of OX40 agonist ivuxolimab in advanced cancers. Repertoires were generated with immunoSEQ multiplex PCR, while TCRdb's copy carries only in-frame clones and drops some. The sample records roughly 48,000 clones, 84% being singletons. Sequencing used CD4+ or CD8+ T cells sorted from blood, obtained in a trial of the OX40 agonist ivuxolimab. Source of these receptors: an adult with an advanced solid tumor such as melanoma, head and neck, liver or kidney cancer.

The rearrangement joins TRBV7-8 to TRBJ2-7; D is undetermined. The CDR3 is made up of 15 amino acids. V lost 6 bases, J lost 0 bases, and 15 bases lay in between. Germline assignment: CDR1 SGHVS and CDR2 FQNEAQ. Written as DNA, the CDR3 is TGTGCCAGCAGTCCTCGGCGAAGTAGCTCCTACGAGCAGTACTTC. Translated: CASSPRRSSSYEQYF.

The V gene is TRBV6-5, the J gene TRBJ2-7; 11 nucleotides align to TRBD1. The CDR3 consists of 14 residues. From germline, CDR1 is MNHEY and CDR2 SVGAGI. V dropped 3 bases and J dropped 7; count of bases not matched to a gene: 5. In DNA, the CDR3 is TGTGCCAGCAGTTATAGGACAGGGGGCTGGGAGCAGTACTTC. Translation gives CASSYRTGGWEQYF.

CDR3 amino acids: CASSPKQGETQYF. CDR3 in DNA: TGTGCCAGCAGTCCGAAACAGGGAGAGACCCAGTACTTC. This rearrangement joins TRBV25-1 to TRBJ2-5; D is perhaps TRBD1 (6 bases). V lost 5 bases and J 4 bases, leaving 11 bases between the germline ends. The CDR3 has 13 residues. Germline V CDR1 and CDR2: MGHDK, SYGVNS.

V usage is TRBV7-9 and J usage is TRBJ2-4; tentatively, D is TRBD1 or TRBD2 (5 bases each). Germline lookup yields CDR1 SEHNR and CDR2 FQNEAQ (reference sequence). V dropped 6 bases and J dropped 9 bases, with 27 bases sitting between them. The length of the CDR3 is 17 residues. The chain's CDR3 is CASSQFLGPSRRVIQYF. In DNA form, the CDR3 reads TGTGCCAGCAGTCAATTTCTGGGACCGTCCCGTCGGGTCATTCAGTACTTC. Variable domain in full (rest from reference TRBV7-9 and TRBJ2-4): DTGVSQNPRHKITKRGQNVTFRCDPISEHNRLYWYRQTLGQGPEFLTYFQNEAQLEKSRLLSDRFSAERPKGSFSTLEIQRTEQGDSAMYLCASSQFLGPSRRVIQYFGAGTRLSVL.

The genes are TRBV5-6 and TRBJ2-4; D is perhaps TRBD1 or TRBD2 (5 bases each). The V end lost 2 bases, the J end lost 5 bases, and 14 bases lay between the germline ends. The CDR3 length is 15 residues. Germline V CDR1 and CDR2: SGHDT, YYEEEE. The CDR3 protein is CASSFLRDGENIQYF. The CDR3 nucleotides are TGTGCCAGCAGCTTTCTCCGGGACGGTGAAAACATTCAGTACTTC.